This TCR beta chain stems from a study of post-analysis software for immune sequencing data. As for the study in general: Clinical courses comprised relapsing-remitting, secondary progressive and progressive-relapsing multiple sclerosis.

Unique molecular identifiers were built into the TCR beta cDNA libraries. Some 500,000 cDNA molecules were recovered from an input of about 1 to 10 million T cells. Using its own MiXCR run on the PCR reads, TCRdb lists one record per CDR3 protein. Among a few hundred thousand distinct CDR3 sequences listed, 45% were seen once. For this clonotype: What it binds is not known.

The CDR3 has 15 residues. The germline V gene encodes CDR1 MNHEY and CDR2 SMNVEV (reference sequence). V was shortened by 5 bases and J by 4 bases, with 16 bases between the two germline ends. Whole-study findings and limits: Patients with multiple sclerosis recorded significantly lower normalized Chao1 diversity than controls, the study found. Co-batched samples clustered tightly together by F measure. The five TRBV segments detected at higher frequency in patients than in controls included TRBV5-6, TRBV5-1 and TRBV20-1.

The chain has TRBV27 and TRBJ2-3, with D possibly being TRBD1 (6 bases). This TCR derives from a girl aged 10-17 years with multiple sclerosis. Input material: blood. Written as DNA, the CDR3 is TGTGCCAGCAGTATTAACAGGGAGAGAGCAGATACGCAGTATTTT. It codes for CASSINRERADTQYF.